This T cell receptor beta chain originates from a study of post-analysis software for immune sequencing data. The table lists this clonotype with a few counts. The antigen remains undetermined. General study results and limits: Included in a set of roughly five TRBV segments more frequent in patients than controls were TRBV5-6, TRBV5-1 and TRBV20-1. Under the F measure, samples that were prepared in one batch clustered strongly together. Versus controls, multiple sclerosis patients showed significantly lower diversity (normalized Chao1).

TCR beta cDNA libraries had unique molecular identifiers. TCRdb reprocessed the PCR reads via MiXCR and lists one record per CDR3 protein. The table lists about 620,000 distinct CDR3 sequences, 44% of them singletons. In germline, CDR1 is SGHKS, CDR2 YYEKEE (reference sequence). The CDR3 runs to 18 residues. V lost 6 bases and J 3 bases, leaving 25 bases between the germline ends. The sample was blood. The chain links TRBV5-5 to TRBJ2-4, with D possibly matching TRBD1 (6 bases). The receptor's source is a girl under 18 with multiple sclerosis. The CDR3 is CASKEGYRAGVGKNIQYF. The CDR3 coding sequence is TGTGCCAGCAAAGAGGGGTACAGGGCTGGGGTAGGCAAAAACATTCAGTACTTC.